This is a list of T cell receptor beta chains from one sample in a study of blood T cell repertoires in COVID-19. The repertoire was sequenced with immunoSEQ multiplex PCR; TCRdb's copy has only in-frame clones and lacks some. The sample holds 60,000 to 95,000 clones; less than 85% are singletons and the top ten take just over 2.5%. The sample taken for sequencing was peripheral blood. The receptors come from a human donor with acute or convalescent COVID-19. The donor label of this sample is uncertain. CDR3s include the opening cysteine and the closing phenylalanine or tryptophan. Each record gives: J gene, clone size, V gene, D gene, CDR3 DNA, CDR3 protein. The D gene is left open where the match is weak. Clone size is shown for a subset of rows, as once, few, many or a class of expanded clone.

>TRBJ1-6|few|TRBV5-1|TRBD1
TGCGCCAGCGGGTATGACCTGCAGGGGGCTTATTCACCCCTCCACTTT
CASGYDLQGAYSPLHF
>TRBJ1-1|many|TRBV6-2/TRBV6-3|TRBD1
TGTGCCAGCAGCAGGACAGGGAACACTGAAGCTTTCTTT
CASSRTGNTEAFF
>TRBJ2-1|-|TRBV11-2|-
TGTGCCAGCAGCTTAGCCGGGACACAGCAGTTCTTC
CASSLAGTQQFF
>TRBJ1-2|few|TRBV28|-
TGTGCCAGCAGTTTACGGGACATTGCTGGCTACACCTTC
CASSLRDIAGYTF
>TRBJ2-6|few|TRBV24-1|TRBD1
TGTGCCACCAGTGGAAATGGACAGGGGAGTCTTACTGGGGCCAACGTCCTGACTTTC
CATSGNGQGSLTGANVLTF
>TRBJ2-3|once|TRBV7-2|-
TGTGCCAGCAGCTTAGTCAGAACCACAGATACGCAGTATTTT
CASSLVRTTDTQYF
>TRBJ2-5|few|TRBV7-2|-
TGTGCCAGCAGCTCAAGAACAGGGTTACAAGAGACCCAGTACTTC
CASSSRTGLQETQYF
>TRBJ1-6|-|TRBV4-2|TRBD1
TGTGCCAGCAGCCAAGACCCCGGGACAGGGAGTAATTCACCCCTCCACTTT
CASSQDPGTGSNSPLHF
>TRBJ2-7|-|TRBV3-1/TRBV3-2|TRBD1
TGTGCCAGCAGCCAGTCCGGACAGGCCTACGAGCAGTACTTC
CASSQSGQAYEQYF
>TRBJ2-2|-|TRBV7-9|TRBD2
TGTGCCAGCCAATTCCGTAGGCTAGCGGGACCATCAAACACCGGGGAGCTGTTTTTT
CASQFRRLAGPSNTGELFF
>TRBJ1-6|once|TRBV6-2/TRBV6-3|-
TGTGCCAGCAGTTACGGACAGAATAATTCACCCCTCCACTTT
CASSYGQNNSPLHF
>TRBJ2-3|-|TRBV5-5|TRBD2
TGTGCCAGCAGCTGGGCTAGCGGGGGGGCCGGCACAGATACGCAGTATTTT
CASSWASGGAGTDTQYF
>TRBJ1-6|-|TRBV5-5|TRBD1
TGTGCCAGCAGCAAGGACAGGGCGAACTATAATTCACCCCTCCACTTT
CASSKDRANYNSPLHF
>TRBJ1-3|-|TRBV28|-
TGTGCCAGCAATTCTCCAGGGGAACACTCTGGAAACACCATATATTTT
CASNSPGEHSGNTIYF
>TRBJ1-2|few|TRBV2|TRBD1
TGTGCCAGCAGGGACAGGGGGCGAAACTATGGCTACACCTTC
CASRDRGRNYGYTF
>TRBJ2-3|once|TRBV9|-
TGTGCCAGCAGCGTAGCTTCGGCGGGACCAGATACGCAGTATTTT
CASSVASAGPDTQYF
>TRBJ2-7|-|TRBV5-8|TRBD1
TGTGCCAGCAGTCCCACCGGGACAGGGGGGTGGCAGTACTTC
CASSPTGTGGWQYF
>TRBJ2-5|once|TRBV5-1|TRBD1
TGCGCCAGCAGCTCCGGACAGGGAAGTTGGGACTTC
CASSSGQGSWDF
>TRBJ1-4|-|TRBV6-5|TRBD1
TGTGCCAGCAGAGCGGACAGGGCAACTAATGAAAAACTGTTTTTT
CASRADRATNEKLFF
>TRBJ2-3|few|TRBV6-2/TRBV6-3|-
TGTGCCAGCAGTTACTCGTATAGCAGGGCAGATACGCAGTATTTT
CASSYSYSRADTQYF
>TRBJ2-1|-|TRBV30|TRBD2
TGTGCCTGGTCCGGGACTAGCAAGGTCGGGGGTTCCTACAATGAGCAGTTCTTC
CAWSGTSKVGGSYNEQFF
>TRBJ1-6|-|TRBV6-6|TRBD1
TGTGCCAGCACCACGACAGGGGTCAATTCACCCCTCCACTTT
CASTTTGVNSPLHF
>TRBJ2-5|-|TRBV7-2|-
TGTGCCAGCAGCTTAGGGCGGGCGCAAGAGACCCAGTACTTC
CASSLGRAQETQYF
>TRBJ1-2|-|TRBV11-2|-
TGTGCCAGCAGCTTATTGGGCGGGGACTATGGCTACACCTTC
CASSLLGGDYGYTF
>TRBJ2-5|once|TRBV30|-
TGTGCCTGGAGTGTATCGGACTTTTTGTCGGAGACCCAGTACTTC
CAWSVSDFLSETQYF
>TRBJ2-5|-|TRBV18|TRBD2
TGTGCCAGCTCCCCTCGACTAGCGGGAGTGCAAGAGACCCAGTACTTC
CASSPRLAGVQETQYF
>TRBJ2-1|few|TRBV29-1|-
TGCAGCGCCCGAGGCCCGCGTAATGAGCAGTTCTTC
CSARGPRNEQFF
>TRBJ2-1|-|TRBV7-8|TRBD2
TGTGCCAGCAGCTCCCAGAGGGTAGCGGGGGTCCCGTTCTTC
CASSSQRVAGVPFF
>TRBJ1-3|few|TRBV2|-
TGTGCCAGCAGGGCGACAGGCGGAAACACCATATATTTT
CASRATGGNTIYF
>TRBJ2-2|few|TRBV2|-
TGTGCCAGCAACCTTGAGGTCGGTGGCGGGGAGCTGTTTTTT
CASNLEVGGGELFF
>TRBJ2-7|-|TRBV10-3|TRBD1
TGTGCCATCAGGGCTGAGGAAGGGGACAGGACCTACGAGCAGTACTTC
CAIRAEEGDRTYEQYF
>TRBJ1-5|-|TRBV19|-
TGTGCCAGTAGTAACAACAGGGCCAATCAGCCCCAGCATTTT
CASSNNRANQPQHF
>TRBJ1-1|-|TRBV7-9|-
TGTGCCAGCAGCCAACAGATGAACACTGAAGCTTTCTTT
CASSQQMNTEAFF
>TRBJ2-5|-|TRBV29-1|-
TGCAGCGTTGCGACGACAGGAAAAGAGACCCAGTACTTC
CSVATTGKETQYF
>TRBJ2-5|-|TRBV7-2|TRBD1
TGTGCCAGCAGACCGACAGGGATGGAGACCCAGTACTTC
CASRPTGMETQYF